Below, 30 T cell receptor beta chains from the same sample are listed, as sequenced in a study of blood T cell repertoires in COVID-19. Clones were read by immunoSEQ multiplex PCR, and TCRdb kept only the in-frame ones, dropping some. The top ten clones hold around 0.6% of a sample with approximately 440,000 clones, roughly 87% of them seen once. The source material was PBMCs or T cells enriched from blood (not recorded which). All receptors derive from a young man who had recovered from COVID-19.

V usage is TRBV2 and J usage is TRBJ2-2, with 7 bases lining up with TRBD1. This CDR3 has 14 residues. The junction had 4 bases not matched to a gene; V was cut back by 4 bases and J by 5 bases. The germline V gene encodes CDR1 SNHLY and CDR2 FYNNEI. The CDR3 sequence: CASSVQGLTGELFF. The CDR3 region has the DNA TGTGCCAGCAGTGTACAGGGGCTAACCGGGGAGCTGTTTTTT.

The chain combines TRBV29-1 with TRBJ1-2; the D gene is possibly TRBD1 (5 bases). The germline V gene encodes CDR1 SQVTM and CDR2 ANQGSEA. CDR3 size: 11 residues. V lost 7 bases and J 4 bases, leaving 10 bases between the germline ends. The CDR3 region has the DNA TGCAGCGCCAGAGACAGCTATGGCTACACCTTC. It yields the protein CSARDSYGYTF.

This rearrangement joins TRBV18 to TRBJ1-1, with D perhaps matching TRBD1 (5 bases). V lost 1 base and J lost 5, with 11 bases in between. This CDR3 contains 14 residues. Germline CDR1 and CDR2: KGHSH and LQKENI. The DNA for the CDR3 is TGTGCCAGCTCACCACTCAGGGTTGGGACTGAAGCTTTCTTT. Its protein product is CASSPLRVGTEAFF.

The CDR3 bases are TGTGCCAGCAGTTTAAGGGAGGAATTCTACGAGCAGTACTTC. Translation gives CASSLREEFYEQYF. The gene calls are TRBV27 and TRBJ2-7; possibly TRBD2 for D (6 bases). Between the trimmed V and J ends, which lost 2 bases and 3 bases, there was a span of 11 bases. CDR1 and CDR2 from the germline V gene are MNHEY and SMNVEV (reference sequence). The CDR3 runs 14 residues.

The chain uses TRBV29-1 and TRBJ1-1; perhaps TRBD1 as D (5 bases). The germline gives CDR1 SQVTM, CDR2 ANQGSEA. The CDR3 has 14 residues. Deletions cut 4 bases from V and 1 base from J, with 13 bases between. The chain's CDR3 is CSVVGAGRNTEAFF. As DNA, the CDR3 is TGCAGCGTTGTAGGCGCAGGGCGGAACACTGAAGCTTTCTTT.

In its sample, this clone was seen a few times. The V call is TRBV11-3, the J call TRBJ1-1; a weak D match, TRBD1 (6 bases). CDR3 length equals 15 residues. V shed 7 bases and J shed 0 bases, with 15 bases lying between them. The germline CDR1 and CDR2 sequences are SGHNT and YENEEA. The CDR3 nucleotides are TGTGCCAGCACCTCGCAGGGGCCTATGAACACTGAAGCTTTCTTT. Amino acids: CASTSQGPMNTEAFF.

The chain carries TRBV4-1 and TRBJ2-5; tentatively, D is TRBD1 (5 bases). CDR1 and CDR2 (germline): MGHRA, YSYEKL. This CDR3 spans 11 amino acids. The V end was cut by 3 bases, the J end by 8 bases, with 7 bases between. As DNA, the CDR3 is TGCGCCAGCAGCCACCAGGGCACCCAGTACTTC. Translated, it gives CASSHQGTQYF.

This clone has a handful of counts. This chain connects TRBV27 to TRBJ1-3, with a tentative D call TRBD1 (5 bases). V lost 4 bases to trimming and J lost 0 bases, with 10 bases between them. Germline V gene data show CDR1 as MNHEY and CDR2 as SMNVEV (reference sequence). There are 15 residues in the CDR3. In DNA form, the CDR3 reads TGTGCCAGCAGTTACAGGTTGTCCTCTGGAAACACCATATATTTT. Translation: CASSYRLSSGNTIYF.

This clone showed up just a few times. The chain combines TRBV10-3 with TRBJ2-6; D is unresolved. The germline V gene has CDR1 ENHRY and CDR2 SYGVKD. Deletions cut 0 bases from V and 0 bases from J, with 12 bases between. The CDR3 loop spans 18 amino acids. CDR3 sequence reads: CAISESEDSSSGANVLTF. The CDR3 DNA sequence: TGTGCCATCAGTGAGTCTGAGGATTCGAGCTCTGGGGCCAACGTCCTGACTTTC.

The genes are TRBV3-1 (or the pseudogene TRBV3-2) and TRBJ2-3; 10 bases are shared with TRBD2. The CDR3 sequence is 19 residues long. Trimming removed 0 bases from V and 0 bases from J; junction bases left unmatched: 9. Germline V gene lookup returns CDR1 LGHDT and CDR2 YNNKEL (reference sequence). The CDR3 DNA reads TGTGCCAGCAGCCAAGATGGGGTAGCGGGGGGCGCTAGCACAGATACGCAGTATTTT. As protein: CASSQDGVAGGASTDTQYF.

The chain carries TRBV30 and TRBJ1-3; D gene unclear. The CDR3 has 13 residues. From germline, CDR1 is GTSNPN and CDR2 SVGIG (reference sequence). Trimming shortened V by 5 bases and J by 2 bases, and 10 bases separated the two germline ends. CDR3 residues: CAWGRNTGNTIYF. The CDR3 DNA follows: TGTGCCTGGGGCCGTAACACTGGAAACACCATATATTTT.

The rearrangement links TRBV13 to TRBJ1-5, with D unclear. V was pared by 2 bases and J by 9 bases, with 26 bases between. In germline, CDR1 is PRHDT, CDR2 FYEKMQ (reference sequence). There are 18 residues in the CDR3. The CDR3 protein is CASSLTGEDRVLVGPQHF. As DNA, the CDR3 is TGTGCCAGCAGCTTAACCGGGGAGGATAGGGTTTTAGTCGGGCCCCAGCATTTT.

The chain uses TRBV5-1 and TRBJ1-5; D possibly corresponds to TRBD1 (5 bases). The ends were cut back, 4 bases at V and 3 bases at J, with 11 bases in the middle. Germline V gene lookup returns CDR1 SGHRS and CDR2 YFSETQ. There are 14 residues in the CDR3. This chain's CDR3 is CASSAGGSNQPQHF. The CDR3 DNA sequence: TGCGCCAGCAGCGCGGGGGGGTCCAATCAGCCCCAGCATTTT.

The V call is TRBV11-2, the J call TRBJ1-1; TRBD1 matches 8 bases. The CDR3 is 19 amino acids. With 1 base clipped from V and 1 base from J, the junction kept 14 bases outside the gene matches. In germline, CDR1 is SGHAT, CDR2 FQNNGV. The CDR3 sequence is CASSLANSGQGSGNTEAFF. CDR3 DNA: TGTGCCAGCAGCTTAGCGAACTCCGGACAGGGTAGTGGGAACACTGAAGCTTTCTTT.

The V and J genes are TRBV2 and TRBJ2-5; D uncertain. V lost 7 bases and J 1 base, leaving 13 bases between the germline ends. CDR3 length: 14 residues. Germline CDR1 reads SNHLY; CDR2 reads FYNNEI. The DNA of the CDR3 is TGTGCCAGCACGTGGTCAGACACCCAAGAGACCCAGTACTTC. Its translation: CASTWSDTQETQYF.

V usage is TRBV27 and J usage is TRBJ1-1; the D gene is possibly TRBD1 (6 bases). V was trimmed by 3 bases and J by 11 bases, leaving 10 bases between them. CDR3 length: 11 amino acids. From germline, CDR1 is MNHEY and CDR2 SMNVEV (reference sequence). CDR3 nucleotides: TGTGCCAGCAGTTTGGGACAAAGGGCTTTCTTT. Its protein is CASSLGQRAFF.

J is TRBJ2-7 and V is TRBV6-5; TRBD2 agrees at 7 bases. This CDR3 region has 14 residues. The germline gives CDR1 MNHEY, CDR2 SVGAGI. V trimming: 6 bases; J trimming: 5 bases; junction bases outside the gene matches: 10. The CDR3 sequence: CASRGLGGSDEQYF. The CDR3 DNA is TGTGCCAGCAGGGGACTGGGCGGGAGTGACGAGCAGTACTTC.

This clone was seen once. This chain uses TRBV7-9 with TRBJ1-6; 7 positions agree with TRBD1. The CDR3 totals 14 residues. J was trimmed by 7 bases and V by 1 base; bases with no gene match: 1. Germline V gene lookup returns CDR1 SEHNR and CDR2 FQNEAQ (reference sequence). CDR3: CASSLEQGNSPLHF. Written as DNA, the CDR3 is TGTGCCAGCAGCTTAGAACAGGGGAATTCACCCCTCCACTTT.

The chain joins TRBV18 to TRBJ2-1, with 7 positions matching TRBD2. The germline V gene has CDR1 KGHSH and CDR2 LQKENI. V was clipped by 3 bases and J by 4 bases; unmatched bases: 9. The CDR3 contains 16 residues. CDR3 nucleotides: TGTGCCAGCTCACCGCCGGAGCGGGGCCGGTACAATGAGCAGTTCTTC. Translating gives CASSPPERGRYNEQFF.

This clone has just a few counts. V is TRBV13 and J is TRBJ1-2; tentative D call: TRBD1 (5 bases). V was pared by 4 bases and J by 8 bases, with 17 bases between. The CDR3 extends over 14 amino acids. Germline loops: CDR1 PRHDT, CDR2 FYEKMQ (reference sequence). The DNA of the CDR3 is TGTGCCAGCAGCTACCCCAGCGGGACGGAAGGCTACACCTTC. This codes for CASSYPSGTEGYTF.

In this sample, this clone turned up once. The chain carries TRBV5-8 and TRBJ1-1, with TRBD1 as a possible D gene (6 bases). The CDR3 consists of 15 residues. Trimming removed 0 bases from V and 5 bases from J, with 14 bases in between. Germline CDR1 is SGHTS and CDR2 is YDEGEE. The CDR3 DNA reads as TGTGCCAGCAGCTTGGAGAACAGGGCTGGGACTGAAGCTTTCTTT. This sequence encodes CASSLENRAGTEAFF.

The chain uses TRBV18 and TRBJ2-1; D is undetermined. V was shortened by 0 bases and J by 4 bases, with 16 bases between the two germline ends. The CDR3 runs 17 residues. The V gene's germline CDR1 is KGHSH and CDR2 LQKENI. Here the CDR3 DNA reads TGTGCCAGCTCACCACCGCAAAGCCCGATTTTATACAATGAGCAGTTCTTC. This sequence encodes CASSPPQSPILYNEQFF.

The chain is built from TRBV5-1 and TRBJ2-2, with 10 bases matching TRBD1. Germline V CDR1 and CDR2: SGHRS, YFSETQ. Trimming cost V 3 bases and J 5 bases; bases outside gene matches: 1. The CDR3 spans 14 residues. The CDR3 here is CASSWGQGTGELFF. The CDR3 coding sequence is TGCGCCAGCAGCTGGGGACAGGGGACCGGGGAGCTGTTTTTT.

The V and J genes are TRBV5-5 and TRBJ1-3; TRBD1 matches 7 bases. Germline CDR1 and CDR2: SGHKS and YYEKEE (reference sequence). With V trimmed by 2 bases and J by 14 bases, 13 bases remained unmatched. CDR3 length: 14 residues. The CDR3 is CASSFGTASPGVYF. CDR3 in DNA: TGTGCCAGCAGCTTCGGGACAGCTTCTCCCGGGGTATATTTT.

The chain joins TRBV7-2 to TRBJ2-5; the match to TRBD2 covers 8 bases. Germline V lookup: CDR1 SGHTA, CDR2 FQGNSA. V was clipped by 5 bases and J by 4 bases; unmatched bases: 6. The CDR3 is 14 amino acids. Here the CDR3 DNA reads TGTGCCAGCAGCGCCGGGGGGGCCGGAGAGACCCAGTACTTC. Protein: CASSAGGAGETQYF. Looking up the rest from reference TRBV7-2 and TRBJ2-5 gives the full variable domain: GAGVSQSPSNKVTEKGKDVELRCDPISGHTALYWYRQSLGQGLEFLIYFQGNSAPDKSGLPSDRFSAERTGGSVSTLTIQRTQQEDSAVYLCASSAGGAGETQYFGPGTRLLVL.

J is TRBJ2-2 and V is TRBV27, with D hard to call. Germline CDR1 reads MNHEY; CDR2 reads SMNVEV (reference sequence). Trimming pared 4 bases from V and 1 base from J, leaving 7 bases between. CDR3 length: 14 amino acids. The CDR3 here is CASSSWLNTGELFF. Here the CDR3 DNA reads TGTGCCAGCAGTTCCTGGCTGAACACCGGGGAGCTGTTTTTT.

This clone was seen only once. This chain links TRBV6-5 with TRBJ1-1; weak D call: TRBD1 (5 bases). V lost 6 bases, J lost 3 bases, and 14 bases lay in between. The CDR3 has 14 amino acids. Germline V CDR1 and CDR2: MNHEY, SVGAGI. The CDR3: CASSLRRGDTEAFF. In DNA, the CDR3 is TGTGCCAGCAGCTTAAGACGGGGGGACACTGAAGCTTTCTTT.

The genes are TRBV6-1 and TRBJ1-2; D is undetermined. Deletions cut 3 bases from V and 3 bases from J, with 14 bases between. The CDR3 totals 15 residues. Germline-derived CDR1 and CDR2 are MNHNS and SASEGT. DNA of the CDR3: TGTGCCAGCAGTGACCCGCCGCGGGGTGACTATGGCTACACCTTC. Protein product: CASSDPPRGDYGYTF.

The rearrangement uses TRBV5-1 and TRBJ2-7; TRBD1 agrees at 7 bases. Trimming removed 0 bases from V and 5 bases from J; junction bases left unmatched: 5. The CDR3 extends over 14 amino acids. Germline V gene data show CDR1 as SGHRS and CDR2 as YFSETQ. Here the CDR3 reads CASSLARGSHEQYF. As DNA, the CDR3 is TGCGCCAGCAGCTTGGCCAGGGGGAGCCACGAGCAGTACTTC.

This chain joins TRBV29-1 and TRBJ1-1; the D gene is possibly TRBD1 (6 bases). V lost 2 bases and J 3 bases, leaving 19 bases between the germline ends. The germline V gene encodes CDR1 SQVTM and CDR2 ANQGSEA. This CDR3 comprises 16 residues. The CDR3 is CSVEPFGGYADTEAFF. The CDR3 DNA is TGCAGCGTTGAACCCTTTGGGGGCTACGCGGACACTGAAGCTTTCTTT.